Reported below is one TCR beta chain. The antigen this receptor binds is unknown. The record has no base qualities; no much larger clone is one base away. The data were taken from a study of blood T cell repertoires in COVID-19 (TCRdb year 2020). General notes on the study: Samples covering the acute and convalescent phases of COVID-19 were provided by collaborators in the United States, Italy and Spain. Where HLA class I and class II types were available, the types were taken from metadata supplied by the sample provider, not from assay-based typing. The prospective study material was composed of cDNA or gDNA derived from T cells, B-cell-depleted T cells, or PBMCs. The samples were drawn from the first 160 participants of the ongoing ImmuneRACE study and from 1,254 subjects provided by 6 global collaborators. The dataset comprised deeply sampled blood TCRbeta repertoires from subjects exposed to, actively infected with, or recovered from COVID-19. The repertoires were made available in a free public database intended to serve as a resource for research on the immune response to SARS-CoV-2. Nearly every sample came with metadata listing a de-identified subject ID, COVID-19 status, age in years and sex. Results the study describes overall, beyond this receptor: The quantity of clinical and demographic metadata differed by source and by participant and was supplied without curation.

Trimming accounts for 4 bases at V and 4 bases at J, while the number of junction bases matched to no gene is 2. For CDR1 and CDR2, the germline V gene lists KGHSH and LQKENI. The CDR3 starts with the cysteine, ends with the phenylalanine, and has 13 residues. The DNA shown is the 39-base CDR3, in frame from base 1. The immunoSEQ Assay, a bias-controlled multiplex PCR, was used to amplify TCRbeta CDR3 regions from genomic DNA. Under the source paper's analysis protocol: Nucleated cell counts per sample were estimated from amplification of reference gene primers within the assay. Sequence reads were collapsed and filtered to measure the absolute abundance of every unique TCRbeta CDR3 rearrangement. Productive Simpson clonality was computed per sample as the square root of Simpson's diversity index over productive rearrangements. Sourced from immuneACCESS, this table was stored by TCRdb with only in-frame sequences that have V and J called. A share of the clones is absent; for the studies checked, an unresolved V gene accounts for under half, and the remainder has no known explanation. V and J calls and clone size follow that table, whereas D and trimming were derived from the DNA. This sample is represented by approximately 77,000 clones; approximately 88% of them were singletons. The top ten clonotypes cover almost 7% of the sample.

Collaborating institutions collected whole blood in K2EDTA tubes following their own protocols. For TCRbeta analysis, collaborators shipped samples in one of three forms: frozen whole blood, isolated PBMCs, or DNA extracted from either of those sample types. The sequence was obtained from a woman older than 75 with acute or convalescent COVID-19. The chain joins TRBV18 to TRBJ2-3; a stretch of 7 junction bases matches TRBD1. The sequenced material came from peripheral blood. The DNA sequence is as follows: TGTGCCAGCTCACAGCAGGGGGCAGATACGCAGTATTTT. Translated, this is CASSQQGADTQYF.